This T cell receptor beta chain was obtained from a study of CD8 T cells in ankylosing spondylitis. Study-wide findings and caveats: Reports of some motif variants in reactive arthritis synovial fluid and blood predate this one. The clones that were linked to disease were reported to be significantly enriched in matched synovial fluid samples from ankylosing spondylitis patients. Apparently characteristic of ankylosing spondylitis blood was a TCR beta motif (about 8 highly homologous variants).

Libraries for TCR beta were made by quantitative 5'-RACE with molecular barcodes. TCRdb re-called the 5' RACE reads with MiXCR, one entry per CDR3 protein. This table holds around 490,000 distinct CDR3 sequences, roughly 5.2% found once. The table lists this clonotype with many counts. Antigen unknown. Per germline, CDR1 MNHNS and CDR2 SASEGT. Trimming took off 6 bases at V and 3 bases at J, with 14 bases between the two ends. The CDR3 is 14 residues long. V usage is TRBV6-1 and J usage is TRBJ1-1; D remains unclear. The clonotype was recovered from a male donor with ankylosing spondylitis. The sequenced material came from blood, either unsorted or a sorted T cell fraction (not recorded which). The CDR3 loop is CASRARRGDTEAFF. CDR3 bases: TGTGCCAGCAGGGCTCGACGGGGAGACACTGAAGCTTTCTTT.